Listed here is a single T cell receptor beta chain. The data stem from a study of blood T cell repertoires in COVID-19. The junction had 10 bases not matched to a gene; V was cut back by 7 bases and J by 2 bases. The CDR3 runs 15 residues. Germline values: CDR1 LNHDA, CDR2 SQIVND (reference sequence). The method was immunoSEQ multiplex PCR; TCRdb's version includes in-frame clones alone and lacks a portion of them. The table has about 86,000 clones, 75% to 90% seen once; the top ten hold around 1.2%. Sequencing was performed on PBMCs or T cells enriched from blood (not recorded which). The sequence was collected from a woman in her fifties or sixties with acute COVID-19. This rearrangement joins TRBV19 to TRBJ2-7, with TRBD1 identical over 8 bases. The CDR3 protein is CASIHRDRRTYEQYF. DNA for the CDR3: TGTGCCAGTATTCACCGGGACAGGCGTACCTACGAGCAGTACTTC.